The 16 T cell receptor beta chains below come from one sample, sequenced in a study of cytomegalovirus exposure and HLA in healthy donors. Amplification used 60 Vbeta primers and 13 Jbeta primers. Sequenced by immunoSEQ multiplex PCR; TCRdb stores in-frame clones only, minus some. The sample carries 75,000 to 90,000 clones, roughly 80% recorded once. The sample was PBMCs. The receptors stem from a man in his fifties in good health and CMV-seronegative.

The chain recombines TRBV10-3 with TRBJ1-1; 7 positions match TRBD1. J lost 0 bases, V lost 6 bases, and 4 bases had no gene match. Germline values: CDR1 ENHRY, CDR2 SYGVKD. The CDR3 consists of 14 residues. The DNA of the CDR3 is TGTGCCATCAGGGCAGGGGGAATGAACACTGAAGCTTTCTTT. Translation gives CAIRAGGMNTEAFF.

The CDR3 region has the DNA TGTGCCAGCAGAACCGGGACAGGGCCCAAGACCCAGTACTTC. It specifies CASRTGTGPKTQYF. The rearrangement uses TRBV6-1 and TRBJ2-5; TRBD1 matches at 9 bases. The CDR3 spans 14 residues. With 6 bases clipped from V and 6 bases from J, the junction kept 8 bases outside the gene matches. Looked up from germline, CDR1 is MNHNS and CDR2 is SASEGT.

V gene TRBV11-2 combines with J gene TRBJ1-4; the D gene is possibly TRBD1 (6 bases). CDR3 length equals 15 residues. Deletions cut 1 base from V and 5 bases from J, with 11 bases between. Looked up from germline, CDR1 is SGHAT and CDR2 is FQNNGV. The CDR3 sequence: CASSLVQGWNEKLFF. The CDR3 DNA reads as TGTGCCAGCAGCTTAGTACAGGGATGGAATGAAAAACTGTTTTTT.

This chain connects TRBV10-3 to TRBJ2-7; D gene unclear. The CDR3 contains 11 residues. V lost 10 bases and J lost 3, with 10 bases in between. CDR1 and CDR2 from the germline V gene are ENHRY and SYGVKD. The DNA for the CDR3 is TGTGCCACCAGACTTCTCTACGAGCAGTACTTC. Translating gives CATRLLYEQYF.

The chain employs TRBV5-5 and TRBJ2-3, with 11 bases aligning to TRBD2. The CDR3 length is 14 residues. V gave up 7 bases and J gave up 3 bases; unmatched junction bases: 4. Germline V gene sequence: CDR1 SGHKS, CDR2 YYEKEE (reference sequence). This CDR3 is CASLAGGLTDTQYF. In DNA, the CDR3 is TGTGCCAGCCTAGCGGGGGGATTAACAGATACGCAGTATTTT.

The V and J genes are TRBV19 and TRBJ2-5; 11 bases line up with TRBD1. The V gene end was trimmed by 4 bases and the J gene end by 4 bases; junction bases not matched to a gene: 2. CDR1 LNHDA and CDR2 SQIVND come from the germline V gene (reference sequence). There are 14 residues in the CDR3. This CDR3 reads CASSTGTGGETQYF. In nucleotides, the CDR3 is TGTGCCAGTAGTACCGGGACAGGGGGAGAGACCCAGTACTTC.

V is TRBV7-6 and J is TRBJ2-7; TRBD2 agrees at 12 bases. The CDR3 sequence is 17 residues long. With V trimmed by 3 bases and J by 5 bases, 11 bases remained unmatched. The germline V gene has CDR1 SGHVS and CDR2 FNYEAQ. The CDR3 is CASSLASGGAVFNEQYF. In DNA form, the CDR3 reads TGTGCCAGCAGCTTGGCTAGCGGGGGGGCCGTGTTTAACGAGCAGTACTTC.

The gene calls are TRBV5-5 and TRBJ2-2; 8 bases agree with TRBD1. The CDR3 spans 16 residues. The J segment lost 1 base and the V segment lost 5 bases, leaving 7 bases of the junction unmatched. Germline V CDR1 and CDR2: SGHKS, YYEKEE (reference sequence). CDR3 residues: CASRSGGMMNTGELFF. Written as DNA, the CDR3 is TGTGCCAGCAGATCAGGGGGCATGATGAACACCGGGGAGCTGTTTTTT.

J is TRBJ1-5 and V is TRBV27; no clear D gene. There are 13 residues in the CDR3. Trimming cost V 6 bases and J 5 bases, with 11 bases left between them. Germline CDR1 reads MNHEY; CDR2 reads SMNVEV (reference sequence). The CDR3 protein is CASSPWADQPQHF. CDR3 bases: TGTGCCAGCAGCCCATGGGCAGATCAGCCCCAGCATTTT.

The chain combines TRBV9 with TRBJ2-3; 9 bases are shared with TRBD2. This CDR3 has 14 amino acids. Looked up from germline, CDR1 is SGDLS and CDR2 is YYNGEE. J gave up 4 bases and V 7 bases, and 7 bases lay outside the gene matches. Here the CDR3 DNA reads TGTGCCAGCTCGGCGGGGGGGCTGGCAGATACGCAGTATTTT. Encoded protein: CASSAGGLADTQYF. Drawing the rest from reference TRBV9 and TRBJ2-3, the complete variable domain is DSGVTQTPKHLITATGQRVTLRCSPRSGDLSVYWYQQSLDQGLQFLIQYYNGEERAKGNILERFSAQQFPDLHSELNLSSLELGDSALYFCASSAGGLADTQYFGPGTRLTVL.

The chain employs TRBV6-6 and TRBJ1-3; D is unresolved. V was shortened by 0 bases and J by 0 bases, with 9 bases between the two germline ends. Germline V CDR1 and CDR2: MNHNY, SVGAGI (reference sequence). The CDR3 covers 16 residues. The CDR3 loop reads CASSYSHSDSGNTIYF. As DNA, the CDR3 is TGTGCCAGCAGTTACTCGCACTCCGACTCTGGAAACACCATATATTTT.

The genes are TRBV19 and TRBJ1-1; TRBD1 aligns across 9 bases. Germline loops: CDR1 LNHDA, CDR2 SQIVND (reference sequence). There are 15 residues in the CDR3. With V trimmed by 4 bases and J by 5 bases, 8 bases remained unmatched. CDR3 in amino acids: CASSTRDRVGTEAFF. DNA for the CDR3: TGTGCCAGTAGTACCAGGGACAGGGTGGGAACTGAAGCTTTCTTT.

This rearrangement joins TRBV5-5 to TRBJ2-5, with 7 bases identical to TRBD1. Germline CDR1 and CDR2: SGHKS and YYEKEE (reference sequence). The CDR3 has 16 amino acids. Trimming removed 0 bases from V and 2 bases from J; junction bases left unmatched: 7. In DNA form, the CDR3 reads TGTGCCAGCAGCTTGGCAGTACAGGGGTCGCAAGAGACCCAGTACTTC. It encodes CASSLAVQGSQETQYF.

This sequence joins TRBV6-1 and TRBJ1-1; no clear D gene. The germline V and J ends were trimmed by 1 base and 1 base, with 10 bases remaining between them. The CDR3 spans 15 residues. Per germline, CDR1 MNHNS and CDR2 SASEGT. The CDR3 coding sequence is TGTGCCAGCAGTGAAGACAGACACCAGAACACTGAAGCTTTCTTT. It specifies CASSEDRHQNTEAFF.

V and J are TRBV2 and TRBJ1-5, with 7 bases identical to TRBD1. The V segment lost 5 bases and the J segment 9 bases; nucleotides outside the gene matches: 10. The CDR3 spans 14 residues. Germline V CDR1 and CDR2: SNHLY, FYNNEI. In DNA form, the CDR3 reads TGTGCCAGCAGTAGGGACAGCGGGTTAGGGCCCCAGCATTTT. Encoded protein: CASSRDSGLGPQHF.

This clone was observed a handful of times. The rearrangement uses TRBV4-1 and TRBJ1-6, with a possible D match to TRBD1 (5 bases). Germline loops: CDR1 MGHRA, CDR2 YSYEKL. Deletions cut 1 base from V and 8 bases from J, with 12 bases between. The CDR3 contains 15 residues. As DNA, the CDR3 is TGCGCCAGCAGCCAAGTAGATAGGGGTGATTCACCCCTCCACTTT. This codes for CASSQVDRGDSPLHF.